These T cell receptor beta chains were read from a single sample in a study of PD-L1 blockade in urothelial cancer. Profiling relied on immunoSEQ multiplex PCR, and the TCRdb table lists in-frame clones only, not all of them. The sample carries 100,000 or so clones, 70% to 85% recorded once. Source: PBMCs, taken around atezolizumab (anti-PD-L1) treatment. These receptors were taken from a man aged 45-65 years with urothelial cancer. The CDR3 runs from the conserved cysteine through the conserved F or W. A D gene is named only where the DNA matches it firmly. Some rows have no size entry. The others give once, few or many, or a class for an expanded clone.

d_call	v_call	j_call	clone_size	cdr3_nt	cdr3_aa
.	TRBV6-1	TRBJ2-3	.	TGTGCCAGCATGAGGACAGCAACAGATACGCAGTATTTT	CASMRTATDTQYF
.	TRBV15	TRBJ2-7	.	TGTGCCACCAGCGCCGACCGGGACACCGTACGCTTC	CATSADRDTVRF
.	TRBV13	TRBJ1-4	.	TGTGCCAGCAGCTTCGGCAGGGGCGGTGAAAAACTGTTTTTT	CASSFGRGGEKLFF
TRBD2	TRBV7-6	TRBJ2-3	.	TGTGCCAGCAGCTTAGGGACTAGCGGGAGTATTGCAGATACGCAGTATTTT	CASSLGTSGSIADTQYF
TRBD1	TRBV7-9	TRBJ2-5	.	TGTGCCAGCAGCCCGGGACAGACCCTCGGAGAGACCCAGTACTTC	CASSPGQTLGETQYF
TRBD1	TRBV5-1	TRBJ1-1	.	TGCGCCAGCAGCTCCGGGACAGGGGGCTCGGACACTGAAGCTTTCTTT	CASSSGTGGSDTEAFF
.	TRBV27	TRBJ2-5	once	TGTGCCAGCAGTCTACTCCCCTCAGCGGCCCAAGAGACCCAGTACTTC	CASSLLPSAAQETQYF
.	TRBV5-6	TRBJ2-1	.	TGTGCCAGCAGCTTGGGAGGGTCGTATTTCTATGAGCAGTTCTTC	CASSLGGSYFYEQFF
TRBD1	TRBV18	TRBJ1-5	.	TGTGCCAGCTCACCGGACAGGACCCGCAATCAGCCCCAGCATTTT	CASSPDRTRNQPQHF
.	TRBV30	TRBJ1-5	.	TGTGCCTGGAGTGCGTTCAGTGGCCAGCCCCAGCATTTT	CAWSAFSGQPQHF
TRBD1	TRBV5-1	TRBJ2-7	few	TGCGCCAGCAGCTGGGACAGCTACGAGCAGTACTTC	CASSWDSYEQYF
.	TRBV6-5	TRBJ1-2	.	TGTGCCAGCAGTTACGCGGGGAGGGATGGCTACACCTTC	CASSYAGRDGYTF
TRBD1	TRBV19	TRBJ1-2	.	TGTGCCAGTACTACCGGGACAGGGGCCCCAATGTGGGGCTACACCTTC	CASTTGTGAPMWGYTF
TRBD2	TRBV4-1	TRBJ2-1	few	TGCGCCAGCAGCCGGAGCCCAGCGGGATATACCTACAATGAGCAGTTCTTC	CASSRSPAGYTYNEQFF
.	TRBV5-1	TRBJ1-1	.	TGCGCCAGCAGCCTGTTGGGGGGCACTGAAGCTTTCTTT	CASSLLGGTEAFF
.	TRBV19	TRBJ1-2	.	TGTGCCAGTAGTATAGAAGCACAGAGAGCTAACTATGGCTACACCTTC	CASSIEAQRANYGYTF
TRBD2	TRBV11-2	TRBJ2-4	.	TGTGCCAGCGAATCGGGACTAGCGGTGTCCCTAGCCAAAAACATTCAGTACTTC	CASESGLAVSLAKNIQYF
.	TRBV5-1	TRBJ1-2	.	TGCGCCAGCAGCTTGGTTGGCACCGGCTACACCTTC	CASSLVGTGYTF
TRBD1	TRBV5-1	TRBJ1-1	.	TGCGCCAGCAGCTTGTTTAGGACAGGGGGCCAGACTGAAGCTTTCTTT	CASSLFRTGGQTEAFF
.	TRBV28	TRBJ2-7	once	TGTGCCAGCAGTGCAGACTACGAGCAGTACTTC	CASSADYEQYF
.	TRBV6-5	TRBJ1-2	.	TGTGCCAGCAGTTACTCGAAGGGGCAGCTCCTTGGCTACACCTTC	CASSYSKGQLLGYTF
.	TRBV2	TRBJ2-7	.	TGTGCCAGCAGGGCCGGGACCTACGAGCAGTACTTC	CASRAGTYEQYF